Following are 10 T cell receptor beta chains from one sample sequenced in a study of blood T cell repertoires in COVID-19. Here immunoSEQ multiplex PCR was the method, and the copy in TCRdb shows in-frame clones only, minus some. The top ten clones hold over 9.5% of a sample with 30,000 to 45,000 clones, roughly 88% of them seen once. The specimen sequenced was peripheral blood. Receptors were obtained from a man aged 55 to 70 with active COVID-19.

The chain recombines TRBV5-4 with TRBJ2-3; TRBD2 is a possible D gene (5 bases). Per germline, CDR1 SGHNT and CDR2 YYREEE (reference sequence). V was clipped by 5 bases and J by 5 bases, with 21 bases between them. This CDR3 is built from 16 residues. The DNA for the CDR3 is TGTGCCAGCAGGCCCTCTTGGGAGCTAGTTGGAGATACGCAGTATTTT. It specifies CASRPSWELVGDTQYF.

The gene calls are TRBV19 and TRBJ2-7; 8 bases match TRBD2. The trim removed 5 bases at V and 6 bases at J, leaving 15 bases unmatched. The germline V gene has CDR1 LNHDA and CDR2 SQIVND (reference sequence). The CDR3 has 16 residues. This CDR3 reads CASSWSSGTSTSEQYF. The CDR3 DNA follows: TGTGCCAGTAGTTGGTCCTCCGGGACTAGTACATCCGAGCAGTACTTC.

The chain has TRBV6-6 and TRBJ2-7; 9 nucleotides line up with TRBD1. The CDR3 totals 15 residues. CDR1 is MNHNY and CDR2 is SVGAGI in the germline V gene (reference sequence). V lost 7 bases and J lost 3; bases outside the gene matches: 10. The CDR3 is CASISLSTGGYEQYF. DNA for the CDR3: TGTGCCAGCATTTCCCTCTCGACAGGGGGCTACGAGCAGTACTTC.

The chain employs TRBV6-5 and TRBJ2-7, with 11 positions matching TRBD2. CDR3 length: 15 residues. The V segment lost 6 bases and the J segment 0 bases; nucleotides outside the gene matches: 4. CDR1 is MNHEY, CDR2 SVGAGI, per germline. The DNA for the CDR3 is TGTGCCAGCAGCCAACTAGCGGGAGACTCCTACGAGCAGTACTTC. It is translated as CASSQLAGDSYEQYF.

The J gene is TRBJ2-3, the V gene TRBV10-1; 8 bases align to TRBD2. This CDR3 contains 16 residues. Germline CDR1 WNHNN, CDR2 SYGVQD (reference sequence). V was pared by 4 bases and J by 4 bases, with 10 bases of the junction left unmatched. The CDR3 loop reads CASSGPAGVGPDTQYF. CDR3 nucleotides: TGCGCCAGCAGTGGCCCAGCGGGGGTCGGGCCAGATACGCAGTATTTT.

The chain recombines TRBV6-5 with TRBJ1-3, with no clear D. Germline CDR1 reads MNHEY; CDR2 reads SVGAGI. The CDR3 is made up of 13 amino acids. The germline V and J ends were trimmed by 2 bases and 3 bases, with 5 bases remaining between them. CDR3 coding DNA: TGTGCCAGCAGTTACGAGTTTGGAAACACCATATATTTT. Translating gives CASSYEFGNTIYF.

The chain has TRBV7-6 and TRBJ2-3; 10 positions match TRBD2. CDR1 and CDR2 from the germline V gene are SGHVS and FNYEAQ. The CDR3 runs 15 residues. V shed 4 bases and J 5 bases; nucleotides not matched to a gene: 6. CDR3 protein: CASSSIAGGIDTQYF. CDR3 nucleotides: TGTGCCAGCAGCTCCATAGCGGGAGGAATAGATACGCAGTATTTT.

V usage is TRBV7-2 and J usage is TRBJ2-2; 8 bases are shared with TRBD2. The CDR3 runs to 17 residues. V lost 1 base and J lost 1; bases outside the gene matches: 5. Germline V gene sequence: CDR1 SGHTA, CDR2 FQGNSA. This chain's CDR3 is CASSLDRAGGNTGELFF. The CDR3 DNA is TGTGCCAGCAGCTTAGATCGTGCGGGAGGGAACACCGGGGAGCTGTTTTTT.

This clone appeared once. This sequence joins TRBV9 and TRBJ2-1; unclear D gene. This CDR3 is built from 15 residues. Germline CDR1 is SGDLS and CDR2 is YYNGEE. The V end lost 0 bases, the J end lost 5 bases, and 12 bases lay between the germline ends. The chain's CDR3 is CASSVGTTVDNEQFF. In DNA, the CDR3 is TGTGCCAGCAGCGTAGGAACCACTGTTGACAATGAGCAGTTCTTC.

CDR3 amino acids: CASSLGQPQETQYF. The CDR3 DNA follows: TGTGCCAGCAGCCTTGGACAGCCCCAAGAGACCCAGTACTTC. The chain uses TRBV11-2 and TRBJ2-5; maybe TRBD1 (6 bases). Trimming left V 5 bases short and J 1 base short, with 11 bases between. CDR1 is SGHAT, CDR2 FQNNGV, per germline. This CDR3 region has 14 residues.